This TCR beta chain was documented in a study of T cell responses to AZD1222 COVID-19 vaccine. Study-level points and caveats: Only 5 or 6 AZD1222 recipients were seropositive at baseline.

Some clones are missing from TCRdb's copy, which holds only in-frame ones; the method was immunoSEQ multiplex PCR. The sample lists about 120,000 clones, 90% seen once, with 6.5% to 8.5% in the top ten. This clone has only a few counts. No antigen is known for it. V lost 2 bases and J 2 bases, leaving 7 bases between the germline ends. CDR1 is MNHEY and CDR2 is SVGAGI in the germline V gene. CDR3 length equals 13 residues. This sequence joins TRBV6-5 and TRBJ2-7, with D unresolved. The source of this sequence is an adult in good health. The specimen comprised peripheral blood, sampled on day 0 of AZD1222 vaccination. The CDR3, as DNA: TGTGCCAGCAGTTACCAAAGGACCTACGAGCAGTACTTC. Translated, it gives CASSYQRTYEQYF.